Listed here are 25 T cell receptor beta chains from one sample, sequenced in a study of shared clonotypes between healthy human individuals. Naive CD8 populations comprised CD45RO-negative cells positively selected for CCR7, excluding terminally differentiated effector memory CD45RA+ cells. The assay was immunoSEQ multiplex PCR, and TCRdb's table has in-frame clones only and misses some. The profile shows some 2,000,000 clones, approximately 94% of them singletons. Sequenced sample: naive CD8+ T cells sorted from blood. These receptors were taken from a man aged 18 to 29 in good health.

V usage is TRBV15 and J usage is TRBJ2-3, with no clear D. The V gene's germline CDR1 is LNHNV and CDR2 YYDKDF (reference sequence). V gave up 3 bases and J gave up 5 bases, with 9 bases separating them. The CDR3 is made up of 13 amino acids. CDR3: CATSRDGQDTQYF. The CDR3 nucleotides read TGTGCCACCAGCAGGGATGGGCAAGATACGCAGTATTTT.

This clone was found a few times. The chain uses TRBV4-1 and TRBJ2-7; 11 positions match TRBD2. The CDR3 extends over 16 amino acids. Looked up from germline, CDR1 is MGHRA and CDR2 is YSYEKL. J was trimmed by 2 bases and V by 4 bases; bases with no gene match: 7. The CDR3 sequence: CASSPEGTSGPYEQYF. CDR3 sequence (DNA): TGCGCCAGCAGCCCCGAGGGGACTAGCGGTCCCTACGAGCAGTACTTC.

This rearrangement joins TRBV7-9 to TRBJ2-1; 9 nucleotides align to TRBD2. CDR1 is SEHNR and CDR2 is FQNEAQ in the germline V gene (reference sequence). After removal of 0 bases from V and 3 bases from J, the junction contained 12 bases not matched to a gene. The CDR3 has 19 amino acids. This CDR3 reads CASSLAVAGAPINYNEQFF. In DNA, the CDR3 is TGTGCCAGCAGCTTAGCGGTAGCGGGGGCTCCGATAAACTACAATGAGCAGTTCTTC. Together with reference TRBV7-9 and TRBJ2-1, the CDR3 gives the full variable domain: DTGVSQNPRHKITKRGQNVTFRCDPISEHNRLYWYRQTLGQGPEFLTYFQNEAQLEKSRLLSDRFSAERPKGSFSTLEIQRTEQGDSAMYLCASSLAVAGAPINYNEQFFGPGTRLTVL.

This chain joins TRBV5-6 and TRBJ2-4; 9 positions agree with TRBD1. Germline V gives CDR1 SGHDT, CDR2 YYEEEE. This CDR3 region has 14 residues. The V gene end was trimmed by 0 bases and the J gene end by 5 bases; junction bases not matched to a gene: 0. CDR3 sequence: CASSLGDRENIQYF. CDR3 nucleotides: TGTGCCAGCAGCTTGGGGGACAGGGAAAACATTCAGTACTTC.

The chain uses TRBV27 and TRBJ2-5; tentative D call: TRBD2 (5 bases). V lost 3 bases and J lost 5, with 22 bases in between. Germline CDR1 MNHEY, CDR2 SMNVEV (reference sequence). The CDR3 is made up of 17 amino acids. CDR3 protein: CASSLEVPGPKNETQYF. CDR3 bases: TGTGCCAGCAGTTTGGAGGTACCGGGTCCGAAAAATGAGACCCAGTACTTC.

This clone occurred once. The chain couples TRBV6-5 to TRBJ2-3; 7 bases match TRBD2. The CDR3 covers 15 residues. CDR1 and CDR2 (germline): MNHEY, SVGAGI. V gave up 6 bases and J gave up 5 bases; unmatched junction bases: 11. CDR3 in DNA: TGTGCCAGCAGCTCTTCAGGCGGGAGATTAGATACGCAGTATTTT. Protein product: CASSSSGGRLDTQYF.

This chain connects TRBV28 to TRBJ2-3; tentatively, D is TRBD1 or TRBD2 (5 bases each). This CDR3 is 13 amino acids long. V shed 10 bases and J shed 2 bases, with 13 bases lying between them. Germline V lookup: CDR1 MDHEN, CDR2 SYDVKM. The CDR3 here is CATLGVYTDTQYF. CDR3 DNA: TGTGCCACGTTGGGGGTTTACACAGATACGCAGTATTTT. Combining the CDR3 with reference TRBV28 and TRBJ2-3 gives the whole variable domain DVKVTQSSRYLVKRTGEKVFLECVQDMDHENMFWYRQDPGLGLRLIYFSYDVKMKEKGDIPEGYSVSREKKERFSLILESASTNQTSMYLCATLGVYTDTQYFGPGTRLTVL.

The chain combines TRBV2 with TRBJ2-1, with 8 bases that match TRBD2. The CDR3 is made up of 15 amino acids. The trim removed 7 bases at V and 9 bases at J, leaving 14 bases unmatched. Looked up from germline, CDR1 is SNHLY and CDR2 is FYNNEI. CDR3 region: CASTVRTGGPSEQFF. CDR3 bases: TGTGCCAGCACCGTGAGGACGGGGGGGCCTAGTGAGCAGTTCTTC.

The rearrangement uses TRBV7-6 and TRBJ1-1; TRBD1 is a possible D gene (5 bases). Germline lookup yields CDR1 SGHVS and CDR2 FNYEAQ. CDR3 length: 12 amino acids. Between the trimmed V and J ends, which lost 5 bases and 8 bases, there was a span of 12 bases. The CDR3 spells CASSPGEIEAFF. CDR3 in DNA: TGTGCCAGCAGCCCGGGGGAGATCGAAGCTTTCTTT.

The chain is built from TRBV6-1 and TRBJ2-7; D remains ambiguous. The CDR3 sequence is 15 residues long. CDR1 is MNHNS and CDR2 is SASEGT in the germline V gene. V dropped 1 base and J dropped 0 bases, with 10 bases sitting between them. The CDR3 loop reads CASSEGRRYSYEQYF. The CDR3 nucleotides read TGTGCCAGCAGTGAAGGACGTCGCTACTCCTACGAGCAGTACTTC.

The chain joins TRBV7-2 to TRBJ1-2; 8 nucleotides align to TRBD1. The CDR3 sequence is 16 residues long. Looked up from germline, CDR1 is SGHTA and CDR2 is FQGNSA. V lost 1 base, J lost 0 bases, and 4 bases stayed unmatched. CDR3 amino acids: CASSLVQGAPNYGYTF. The CDR3 DNA sequence: TGTGCCAGCAGCTTAGTCCAGGGGGCCCCTAACTATGGCTACACCTTC.

This clone was found once. The chain employs TRBV27 and TRBJ2-3, with 10 bases matching TRBD1. Germline CDR1 MNHEY, CDR2 SMNVEV (reference sequence). The CDR3 contains 15 residues. The V and J ends lost 5 bases and 0 bases, in that order; junction bases with no gene match: 2. The CDR3 nucleotides read TGTGCCAGCAGTGGGACAGGGGCTAGCACAGATACGCAGTATTTT. It codes for CASSGTGASTDTQYF.

The chain carries TRBV19 and TRBJ1-1, with TRBD1 identical over 7 bases. From germline, CDR1 is LNHDA and CDR2 SQIVND (reference sequence). This CDR3 comprises 14 residues. V dropped 7 bases and J dropped 1; count of bases not matched to a gene: 6. The CDR3 DNA follows: TGTGCCAGTACCCTAGGGACAGCGAACACTGAAGCTTTCTTT. Translating gives CASTLGTANTEAFF.

This chain links TRBV4-2 with TRBJ1-1; possible D gene TRBD1, 5 bases. V was clipped by 0 bases and J by 3 bases, with 20 bases between them. Germline CDR1 is LGHNA and CDR2 is YNFKEQ. The CDR3 spans 18 residues. The CDR3: CASSQEWLGEYLDTEAFF. For the CDR3, the DNA is TGTGCCAGCAGCCAAGAATGGTTGGGGGAGTACTTAGACACTGAAGCTTTCTTT.

The CDR3 here is CASPLKVGQLGNEQFF. The DNA for the CDR3 is TGTGCCTCCCCGCTGAAGGTGGGACAACTCGGCAATGAGCAGTTCTTC. J is TRBJ2-1 and V is TRBV5-8, with D possibly matching TRBD1 (6 bases). V lost 10 bases to trimming and J lost 6 bases, with 26 bases between them. This CDR3 spans 16 amino acids. CDR1 is SGHTS and CDR2 is YDEGEE in the germline V gene.

The CDR3 DNA reads as TGCGCCAGCAGCCAAGCGGACAGGGGGCCCAACGAGCAGTACTTC. Residues: CASSQADRGPNEQYF. The V gene is TRBV4-1, the J gene TRBJ2-7; 11 nucleotides match TRBD1. Germline CDR1 is MGHRA and CDR2 is YSYEKL. The CDR3 spans 15 residues. V dropped 1 base and J dropped 5; count of bases not matched to a gene: 4.

This chain connects TRBV9 to TRBJ2-2, with 8 bases matching TRBD1. This CDR3 spans 14 amino acids. The germline V gene encodes CDR1 SGDLS and CDR2 YYNGEE. The V gene end was trimmed by 4 bases and the J gene end by 5 bases; junction bases not matched to a gene: 4. The CDR3 DNA follows: TGTGCCAGCAGCAGTCGACAGGGGACCGGGGAGCTGTTTTTT. Protein product: CASSSRQGTGELFF.

The rearrangement links TRBV30 to TRBJ2-7; D not resolved. The V gene lost 3 bases and the J gene lost 6 bases, with 15 bases spanning the gap. Germline V gene data show CDR1 as GTSNPN and CDR2 as SVGIG (reference sequence). The CDR3 runs to 13 residues. The CDR3 region is CAWSPPGTLEQYF. The CDR3 DNA is TGTGCCTGGAGCCCCCCGGGCACCCTCGAGCAGTACTTC.

Notes on this clone: This same CDR3 is encoded by further DNA sequences in the sample. The genes are TRBV5-1 and TRBJ2-7, with a weak D call TRBD2 (5 bases). The CDR3 is made up of 13 amino acids. Between the trimmed V and J ends, which lost 4 bases and 4 bases, there was a span of 12 bases. Looked up from germline, CDR1 is SGHRS and CDR2 is YFSETQ. Here the CDR3 DNA reads TGCGCCAGCAGCCCGGACCCGGGATACGAGCAGTACTTC. The encoded protein is CASSPDPGYEQYF.

The genes are TRBV28 and TRBJ1-2; maybe TRBD1 (6 bases). Germline CDR1 MDHEN, CDR2 SYDVKM. V shed 3 bases and J shed 6 bases, with 14 bases lying between them. The CDR3 sequence is 14 residues long. CDR3 protein: CASSFAQGPHGYTF. In DNA form, the CDR3 reads TGTGCCAGCAGTTTCGCCCAGGGGCCCCATGGCTACACCTTC.

The CDR3 spells CASSQRVREEAFF. The CDR3 region has the DNA TGCGCCAGCAGCCAAAGGGTAAGGGAGGAGGCTTTCTTT. V and J are TRBV4-1 and TRBJ1-1; no reliable D call. In germline, CDR1 is MGHRA, CDR2 YSYEKL. The ends were cut back, 2 bases at V and 11 bases at J, with 15 bases in the middle. The CDR3 spans 13 residues.

V and J are TRBV27 and TRBJ2-7; D perhaps matches TRBD2 (6 bases). Per germline, CDR1 MNHEY and CDR2 SMNVEV (reference sequence). The CDR3 is 13 residues long. Trimming cost V 4 bases and J 4 bases, with 11 bases left between them. This CDR3 reads CASSWEDGYEQYF. CDR3 nucleotides: TGTGCCAGCAGTTGGGAGGACGGGTACGAGCAGTACTTC.

Here the CDR3 DNA reads TGTGCCAGCAGCTTAGACAGGCAATCTAGCACAGATACGCAGTATTTT. Residues: CASSLDRQSSTDTQYF. V gene TRBV7-9 combines with J gene TRBJ2-3; D might be TRBD1 (5 bases). The CDR3 has 16 amino acids. V was clipped by 1 base and J by 0 bases, with 11 bases between them. Per germline, CDR1 SEHNR and CDR2 FQNEAQ (reference sequence).

The chain employs TRBV5-6 and TRBJ2-1; 11 bases agree with TRBD2. The CDR3 extends over 14 amino acids. The germline V gene encodes CDR1 SGHDT and CDR2 YYEEEE. J gave up 9 bases and V 4 bases, and 6 bases lay outside the gene matches. In DNA, the CDR3 is TGTGCCAGCAGCGTACTAGCGGGAGCAGGTGAGCAGTTCTTC. Its translation is CASSVLAGAGEQFF.

J is TRBJ2-7 and V is TRBV7-9; D uncertain. The CDR3 contains 15 residues. The V end was cut by 1 base, the J end by 2 bases, with 12 bases between. Germline CDR1 is SEHNR and CDR2 is FQNEAQ (reference sequence). DNA for the CDR3: TGTGCCAGCAGCTTAGATTCATCCGCCCCCTACGAGCAGTACTTC. Protein: CASSLDSSAPYEQYF.